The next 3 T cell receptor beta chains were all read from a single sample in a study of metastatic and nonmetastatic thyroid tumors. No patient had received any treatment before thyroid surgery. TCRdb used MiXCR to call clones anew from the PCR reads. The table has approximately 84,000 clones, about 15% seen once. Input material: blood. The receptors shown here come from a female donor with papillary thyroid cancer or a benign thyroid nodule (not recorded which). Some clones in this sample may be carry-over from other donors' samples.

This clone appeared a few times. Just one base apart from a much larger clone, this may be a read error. The CDR3 bases are TGTGACAGTGGTATCCCAGGTATGACCACTGAAGCTTTCTTT. Translated: CDSGIPGMTTEAFF. The rearrangement links TRBV19 to TRBJ1-1, with D unresolved. The length of the CDR3 is 14 residues. Germline V gene lookup returns CDR1 LNHDA and CDR2 SQIVND (reference sequence).

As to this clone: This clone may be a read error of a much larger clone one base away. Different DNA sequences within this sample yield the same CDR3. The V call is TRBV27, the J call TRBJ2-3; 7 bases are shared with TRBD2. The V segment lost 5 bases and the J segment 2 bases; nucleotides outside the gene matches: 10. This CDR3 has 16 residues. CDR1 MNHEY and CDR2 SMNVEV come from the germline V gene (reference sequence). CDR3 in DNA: TGTGCCAGCAGTCCAAGGACTAGTGGGGTCACAGATACGCAGTATTTT. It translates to CASSPRTSGVTDTQYF.

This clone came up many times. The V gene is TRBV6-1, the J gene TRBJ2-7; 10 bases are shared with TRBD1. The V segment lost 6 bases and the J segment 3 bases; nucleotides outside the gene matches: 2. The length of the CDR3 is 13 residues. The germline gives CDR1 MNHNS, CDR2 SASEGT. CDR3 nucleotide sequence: TGTGCCAGCAGACGGACAGGGGGCTACGAGCAGTACTTC. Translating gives CASRRTGGYEQYF.